This note documents a single TCR beta chain sequence. Its antigen remains unidentified. The sample belongs to a study of CD8 T cells in Susac syndrome. Findings and caveats of the study: The authors acknowledged that the study's TCR sequencing and HLA analysis involved relatively few individuals.

After extraction with the RNeasy kit, about 0.45 to 1 ug of the RNA was reverse transcribed using random hexamers. Amplification of TCR beta CDR3 across 54 Vbeta and 13 Jbeta was performed with immunoSEQ multiplex PCR. MiXCR, run by TCRdb on the immunoSEQ multiplex PCR reads, gives a single entry per CDR3 protein. The table lists 160,000 or so distinct CDR3 sequences, roughly 94% of them singletons. This CDR3 has 18 amino acids. The V gene's germline CDR1 is LNHNV and CDR2 YYDKDF (reference sequence). V dropped 0 bases and J dropped 1 base, with 17 bases sitting between them. CD8+ and CD4+ T cells circulating in blood were sequenced for TCR beta. It was negative isolation that provided the CD8+ and CD4+ T cells, whereas TEMRA cells were enriched by FACS.

The chain recombines TRBV15 with TRBJ2-3; D is perhaps TRBD2 (6 bases). Sequenced input: CD4+ T cells from PBMCs. The clonotype was recovered from a human donor with multiple sclerosis. CDR3: CATSRDGRGTTGTDTQYF. The CDR3 nucleotides read TGTGCCACCAGCAGAGATGGTCGGGGGACGACTGGCACAGATACGCAGTATTTT.